The 32 T cell receptor beta chains below all came from one sample that was sequenced in a study of blood T cell repertoires in COVID-19. Assay used: immunoSEQ multiplex PCR; TCRdb lists only in-frame clones, some missing. This table has just over 25,000 clones, roughly 90% appearing once. The sequenced sample consisted of peripheral blood. These receptors were collected from a human donor in a cohort sampled during active COVID-19.

This chain joins TRBV12-5 and TRBJ2-3, with 9 bases matching TRBD2. Per germline, CDR1 LGHNT and CDR2 FRNRAP. There are 14 residues in the CDR3. The V and J ends lost 6 bases and 3 bases, in that order; junction bases with no gene match: 4. The CDR3 DNA reads as TGTGCTAGTGGCCCCAGCGGGGGGACAGATACGCAGTATTTT. It codes for CASGPSGGTDTQYF.

V is TRBV24-1 and J is TRBJ1-2, with D possibly being TRBD1 (6 bases). Germline loops: CDR1 KGHDR, CDR2 SFDVKD. Trimming took 4 bases from V and 3 from J, leaving 11 bases between them. There are 14 residues in the CDR3. CDR3 sequence: CATSDHRVDYGYTF. CDR3 coding DNA: TGTGCCACCAGTGACCACAGGGTAGACTATGGCTACACCTTC.

This rearrangement joins TRBV5-1 to TRBJ2-2; perhaps TRBD1 as D (6 bases). V was cut by 4 bases and J by 2 bases, with 18 bases left in between. Germline CDR1 is SGHRS and CDR2 is YFSETQ. The CDR3 length is 17 residues. The CDR3 protein is CASSITGLGVNTGELFF. In DNA form, the CDR3 reads TGCGCCAGCAGCATAACAGGGTTGGGCGTTAACACCGGGGAGCTGTTTTTT.

V gene TRBV6-2 or TRBV6-3 combines with J gene TRBJ2-1; 12 bases fit TRBD2. The CDR3 contains 15 residues. Germline values: CDR1 MNHEY, CDR2 SVGEGT. V lost 4 bases and J lost 10; bases outside the gene matches: 8. CDR3 coding DNA: TGTGCCAGCAGTTTAGGACTAGCGGGACCCCTAGAGCAGTTCTTC. It translates to CASSLGLAGPLEQFF.

The chain combines TRBV5-6 with TRBJ1-6; a weak D match, TRBD1 (6 bases). V lost 5 bases and J 7 bases, leaving 16 bases between the germline ends. Germline V gene lookup returns CDR1 SGHDT and CDR2 YYEEEE. This CDR3 has 15 amino acids. This chain's CDR3 is CASRFGRGGNSPLHF. The CDR3 coding sequence is TGTGCCAGCAGGTTTGGTAGAGGGGGAAATTCACCCCTCCACTTT.

This clone has a handful of counts. The chain recombines TRBV19 with TRBJ2-7, with a weak D call TRBD2 (6 bases). The length of the CDR3 is 14 residues. CDR1 is LNHDA, CDR2 SQIVND, per germline (reference sequence). The V gene lost 4 bases and the J gene lost 1 base, with 11 bases spanning the gap. The CDR3 DNA sequence: TGTGCCAGTAGTAGCGGGGTTTCATCCTACGAGCAGTACTTC. Translation gives CASSSGVSSYEQYF.

The rearrangement joins TRBV5-6 to TRBJ1-1; 10 bases are shared with TRBD1. Germline V gives CDR1 SGHDT, CDR2 YYEEEE. The CDR3 consists of 15 residues. V lost 4 bases and J lost 4; bases outside the gene matches: 7. In DNA form, the CDR3 reads TGTGCCAGCAGCCGCCGTAGGACAGGGGGCACTGAAGCTTTCTTT. It encodes CASSRRRTGGTEAFF.

This chain connects TRBV12-3 or TRBV12-4 to TRBJ2-1, with 8 bases matching TRBD2. The length of the CDR3 is 13 residues. Losses at the gene ends were 3 bases for V and 15 bases for J; bases not matched to a gene: 10. CDR3 sequence: CASSFPPAGEGFF. The CDR3 DNA reads as TGTGCCAGCAGTTTCCCCCCAGCGGGGGAAGGGTTCTTC.

This chain links TRBV12-5 with TRBJ1-1, with D possibly TRBD1 on 6 matching bases. V was trimmed by 4 bases and J by 1 base, leaving 10 bases between them. This CDR3 is built from 14 residues. CDR1 and CDR2 (germline): LGHNT, FRNRAP. CDR3 DNA: TGTGCTAGTGGTTACAGGGATGGGAACACTGAAGCTTTCTTT. The encoded protein is CASGYRDGNTEAFF.

V and J are TRBV28 and TRBJ2-1, with 10 bases lining up with TRBD2. Trimming took 4 bases from V and 6 from J; bases not matched to a gene: 15. The CDR3 is 18 amino acids. Germline V gene lookup returns CDR1 MDHEN and CDR2 SYDVKM. CDR3 amino acids: CASSSSPGAGGLGNEQFF. CDR3 sequence (DNA): TGTGCCAGCAGTTCCTCCCCGGGAGCGGGAGGGCTCGGCAATGAGCAGTTCTTC.

The chain joins TRBV5-6 to TRBJ2-3, with D perhaps matching TRBD2 (5 bases). Germline CDR1 SGHDT, CDR2 YYEEEE. V was cut by 5 bases and J by 4 bases, with 17 bases left in between. The CDR3 spans 15 residues. CDR3: CASSRRYQEADTQYF. The CDR3 coding sequence is TGTGCCAGCAGTCGTAGGTATCAGGAGGCAGATACGCAGTATTTT.

This chain links TRBV18 with TRBJ2-1; TRBD2 agrees at 7 bases. The V segment lost 6 bases and the J segment 10 bases; nucleotides outside the gene matches: 9. Germline CDR1 and CDR2: KGHSH and LQKENI. This CDR3 contains 13 residues. The CDR3 spells CASSQGLAVEQFF. CDR3 bases: TGTGCCAGCTCCCAAGGCCTAGCGGTAGAGCAGTTCTTC.

The chain carries TRBV12-3 or TRBV12-4 and TRBJ1-5; perhaps TRBD1 as D (5 bases). The germline V and J ends were trimmed by 3 bases and 7 bases, with 7 bases remaining between them. The CDR3 loop spans 12 amino acids. Written as DNA, the CDR3 is TGTGCCAGCAGTTTGTCAGGGCAGCCCCAGCATTTT. This gives the protein CASSLSGQPQHF.

The chain has TRBV6-6 and TRBJ1-5; D uncertain. The V gene lost 5 bases and the J gene lost 5 bases, with 13 bases spanning the gap. The CDR3 covers 14 residues. The germline gives CDR1 MNHNY, CDR2 SVGAGI (reference sequence). The CDR3 DNA sequence: TGTGCCAGCAGTCTCCGCGGGGAACATCAGCCCCAGCATTTT. Residues: CASSLRGEHQPQHF.

V and J are TRBV7-9 and TRBJ2-7; D remains unclear. The CDR3 length is 16 residues. V dropped 1 base and J dropped 2 bases, with 15 bases sitting between them. Per the germline V gene, CDR1 is SEHNR and CDR2 is FQNEAQ (reference sequence). The CDR3 region is CASSLDPGLHTYEQYF. The CDR3, as DNA: TGTGCCAGCAGCTTAGATCCCGGGTTGCATACCTACGAGCAGTACTTC.

CDR3 coding DNA: TGTGCCAGCAGCGTTTTCGACAGGACCGTTGGGACATATGGAAACACCATATATTTT. It yields the protein CASSVFDRTVGTYGNTIYF. J is TRBJ1-3 and V is TRBV9, with D perhaps TRBD1 (6 bases). CDR3 length: 19 residues. Germline V lookup: CDR1 SGDLS, CDR2 YYNGEE. V gave up 2 bases and J gave up 3 bases, with 24 bases separating them.

The chain links TRBV19 to TRBJ2-1, with 8 bases lining up with TRBD2. The CDR3 is 21 amino acids. The V gene's germline CDR1 is LNHDA and CDR2 SQIVND (reference sequence). The trim removed 3 bases at V and 6 bases at J, leaving 25 bases unmatched. Here the CDR3 DNA reads TGTGCCAGTAGTATTGCCCCCGGCGGGAGGAAGGGGTTGTTCTTTGGCAATGAGCAGTTCTTC. This translates into CASSIAPGGRKGLFFGNEQFF.

The CDR3: CSVRLAETYNEQFF. The CDR3 nucleotides read TGCAGCGTCAGACTAGCGGAGACCTACAATGAGCAGTTCTTC. The genes are TRBV29-1 and TRBJ2-1; 9 bases agree with TRBD2. The CDR3 has 14 amino acids. Looked up from germline, CDR1 is SQVTM and CDR2 is ANQGSEA. V trimming: 6 bases; J trimming: 2 bases; junction bases outside the gene matches: 5.

The CDR3 DNA follows: TGTGCCAGCTCACCCGGGGGGCCTCGCGGCTATGGCTACACCTTC. This encodes CASSPGGPRGYGYTF. V usage is TRBV18 and J usage is TRBJ1-2; D perhaps matches TRBD1 (6 bases). Germline CDR1 is KGHSH and CDR2 is LQKENI. This CDR3 is built from 15 residues. With 3 bases removed from V and 4 bases from J, the gap between germline ends came to 15 bases.

The chain has TRBV28 and TRBJ1-5, with 7 bases identical to TRBD1. Trimming cost V 6 bases and J 4 bases; bases outside gene matches: 12. The CDR3 is made up of 16 amino acids. CDR1 and CDR2 from the germline V gene are MDHEN and SYDVKM. Here the CDR3 reads CASSPVEGARNQPQHF. The CDR3 DNA is TGTGCCAGCAGCCCTGTAGAGGGGGCGCGGAATCAGCCCCAGCATTTT.

The chain carries TRBV5-1 and TRBJ1-6; TRBD1 might be the D (6 bases). Germline CDR1 is SGHRS and CDR2 is YFSETQ. The CDR3 loop spans 14 amino acids. Trimming pared 5 bases from V and 8 bases from J, leaving 14 bases between. The CDR3 region is CASRGGALDSPLHF. For the CDR3, the DNA is TGCGCCAGCAGGGGGGGGGCCCTAGATTCACCCCTCCACTTT.

The CDR3 DNA follows: TGTGCCAGCAGTCCGGACACTCTGGGGGAGCAGTACTTC. It translates to CASSPDTLGEQYF. V gene TRBV6-2 or TRBV6-3 combines with J gene TRBJ2-7, with D perhaps TRBD1 (5 bases). Germline V CDR1 and CDR2: MNHEY, SVGEGT. Trimming removed 5 bases from V and 7 bases from J, with 15 bases in between. The CDR3 totals 13 residues.

The J gene is TRBJ2-5, the V gene TRBV10-3; D might be TRBD1 (6 bases). The CDR3 is made up of 14 amino acids. Germline V gene sequence: CDR1 ENHRY, CDR2 SYGVKD. V dropped 8 bases and J dropped 2 bases, with 15 bases sitting between them. For the CDR3, the DNA is TGTGCCATCGCACCGGACAGAGATCAAGAGACCCAGTACTTC. Protein product: CAIAPDRDQETQYF.

This clone has more than one count but fewer than ten. The chain recombines TRBV7-2 with TRBJ1-6; possible D gene TRBD1, 6 bases. Trimming shortened V by 5 bases and J by 0 bases, and 11 bases separated the two germline ends. CDR1 is SGHTA, CDR2 FQGNSA, per germline. The CDR3 consists of 16 residues. CDR3 sequence: CASSETGSSYNSPLHF. CDR3 DNA: TGTGCCAGCAGCGAAACAGGGAGCTCCTATAATTCACCCCTCCACTTT.

The table lists this clone with a few counts. The chain links TRBV19 to TRBJ1-5; 11 nucleotides match TRBD1. J was trimmed by 6 bases and V by 7 bases; bases with no gene match: 5. This CDR3 contains 14 residues. Germline values: CDR1 LNHDA, CDR2 SQIVND (reference sequence). Here the CDR3 DNA reads TGTGCCAGTATGGACAGGGGGCGCGGTCAGCCCCAGCATTTT. The encoded protein is CASMDRGRGQPQHF.

The chain couples TRBV20-1 to TRBJ1-4; D not resolved. Trimming took off 3 bases at V and 8 bases at J, with 13 bases between the two ends. Germline V gene data show CDR1 as DFQATT and CDR2 as SNEGSKA (reference sequence). The CDR3 is made up of 13 amino acids. CDR3 loop: CSASYLTREKLFF. The CDR3 bases are TGCAGTGCTAGTTACCTAACTAGAGAAAAACTGTTTTTT.

The chain recombines TRBV18 with TRBJ1-5, with 7 nucleotides matching TRBD1. V lost 5 bases and J lost 5; bases outside the gene matches: 0. The length of the CDR3 is 12 residues. Germline CDR1 and CDR2: KGHSH and LQKENI. In DNA, the CDR3 is TGTGCCAGCTCAACAGGGGATCAGCCCCAGCATTTT. It yields the protein CASSTGDQPQHF.

The rearrangement joins TRBV6-5 to TRBJ2-1, with 7 bases matching TRBD2. Germline V gives CDR1 MNHEY, CDR2 SVGAGI. This CDR3 spans 14 amino acids. J lost 0 bases, V lost 6 bases, and 2 bases had no gene match. CDR3 DNA: TGTGCCAGCAGACCGGGGGGCTCCTACAATGAGCAGTTCTTC. Protein: CASRPGGSYNEQFF.

The rearrangement links TRBV27 to TRBJ2-2; 10 bases are a match to TRBD2. V dropped 7 bases and J dropped 5; count of bases not matched to a gene: 4. The CDR3 runs 14 residues. Germline assignment: CDR1 MNHEY and CDR2 SMNVEV (reference sequence). The CDR3 DNA sequence: TGTGCCAGCAAAGCGGGAGGGCCGACCGGGGAGCTGTTTTTT. This codes for CASKAGGPTGELFF.

The chain recombines TRBV2 with TRBJ2-3, with 10 nucleotides matching TRBD2. After removal of 7 bases from V and 2 bases from J, the junction contained 12 bases not matched to a gene. This CDR3 region has 17 residues. Germline-derived CDR1 and CDR2 are SNHLY and FYNNEI. CDR3 loop: CASISMGLAGVTDTQYF. In DNA, the CDR3 is TGTGCCAGCATTTCGATGGGGCTAGCGGGGGTCACAGATACGCAGTATTTT.

In its sample, this clone was seen once. The J gene is TRBJ2-7, the V gene TRBV7-2; TRBD1 matches at 10 bases. The CDR3 covers 16 residues. V was clipped by 2 bases and J by 7 bases; unmatched bases: 11. Germline V gene lookup returns CDR1 SGHTA and CDR2 FQGNSA. The CDR3 sequence: CASSLMGPGQGREQYF. The CDR3 bases are TGTGCCAGCAGCTTAATGGGGCCGGGACAGGGGAGAGAGCAGTACTTC.

The chain recombines TRBV7-2 with TRBJ2-2, with 9 bases fitting TRBD2. Looked up from germline, CDR1 is SGHTA and CDR2 is FQGNSA. The CDR3 consists of 15 residues. The V and J ends lost 6 bases and 6 bases, in that order; junction bases with no gene match: 8. The CDR3 nucleotides are TGTGCCAGCAGTATTAGCGGGAGAGTTGCCGGGGAGCTGTTTTTT. It codes for CASSISGRVAGELFF.